The T cell receptor beta chain described here comes from a study of a mutant IDH1 vaccine in newly diagnosed glioma. Noted time point: week 47, end of study. Topical imiquimod accompanied each vaccine dose, which consisted of 300 ug of mutant IDH1 20-mer peptide. In the case of this clone: Its matching antigen is unknown.

Trimming took 6 bases from V and 3 from J, leaving 24 bases between them. The CDR3 consists of 17 residues. The assay was immunoSEQ multiplex PCR, and TCRdb's table has in-frame clones only and misses some. The sample lists roughly 34,000 clones, approximately 90% occurring once. The sequence was obtained from a woman under 40 with glioma. This chain joins TRBV6-7 and TRBJ2-7; D unclear. TRBV6-7 is identified as an open reading frame with a role that is uncertain. Sequences were derived from PBMCs, sampled from a glioma patient whose treatment included an IDH1 peptide vaccine. CDR3 nucleotides: TGTGCCAGCAGCCTTAACCGTCTTGGCTCCCACTACTACGAGCAGTACTTC. Its protein is CASSLNRLGSHYYEQYF.